Below are 21 T cell receptor beta chains sequenced from a single sample in a study of blood T cell repertoires in COVID-19. Profiling relied on immunoSEQ multiplex PCR, and the TCRdb table lists in-frame clones only, not all of them. This sample has around 260,000 clones, with around 80% found just once. The source material was PBMCs or T cells enriched from blood (not recorded which). The receptor source for this set is a man aged 25-45 years with acute COVID-19.

About this clone itself: The identical CDR3 is also encoded by other nucleotide sequences in the sample. This sequence joins TRBV6-5 and TRBJ2-6; D is undetermined. CDR1 and CDR2 from the germline V gene are MNHEY and SVGAGI. This CDR3 has 16 residues. V was clipped by 0 bases and J by 0 bases, with 6 bases between them. CDR3 coding DNA: TGTGCCAGCAGTTACTCTGGCGGCTCTGGGGCCAACGTCCTGACTTTC. Translated: CASSYSGGSGANVLTF.

This clone has only a few counts. This chain joins TRBV27 and TRBJ1-2; D is possibly TRBD1 (5 bases). The CDR3 is made up of 15 amino acids. V gave up 6 bases and J gave up 0 bases, with 14 bases separating them. In germline, CDR1 is MNHEY, CDR2 SMNVEV (reference sequence). The CDR3 DNA sequence: TGTGCCAGCAGCCGACAGTGGGCAGCTAACTATGGCTACACCTTC. Its protein is CASSRQWAANYGYTF.

This clone appeared a few times. The CDR3 reads CASSQETGRNNQPQHF. As DNA, the CDR3 is TGCGCCAGCAGCCAAGAAACGGGTAGGAACAATCAGCCCCAGCATTTT. The V gene is TRBV4-1, the J gene TRBJ1-5, with unresolved D. V lost 0 bases and J lost 3, with 12 bases in between. This CDR3 spans 16 amino acids. The germline gives CDR1 MGHRA, CDR2 YSYEKL.

V and J are TRBV10-3 and TRBJ2-3; possible D gene TRBD2, 5 bases. Trimming took 6 bases from V and 2 from J, leaving 6 bases between them. This CDR3 is 12 amino acids long. Germline V lookup: CDR1 ENHRY, CDR2 SYGVKD. The CDR3 bases are TGTGCCATCAGGGGAGACACAGATACGCAGTATTTT. Protein sequence: CAIRGDTDTQYF.

CDR3 sequence reads: CASSPGQGDEQYV. CDR3 sequence (DNA): TGTGCCAGCTCACCAGGGCAGGGGGACGAGCAGTACGTC. The chain combines TRBV18 with TRBJ2-7; 7 nucleotides match TRBD1. Germline V lookup: CDR1 KGHSH, CDR2 LQKENI. The CDR3 runs to 13 residues. J gave up 5 bases and V 2 bases, and 3 bases lay outside the gene matches.

Note on this clone: Its ends do not fully match the called genes, so a read error is possible. The genes are TRBV5-1 and TRBJ1-1; D not certain. Germline values: CDR1 SGHRS, CDR2 YFSETQ. The CDR3 contains 13 residues. The chain's CDR3 is CASSLDVNTEAFF. CDR3 nucleotide sequence: TGTGCCAGCAGCCTAGACGTGAACACTGAAGCTTTCTTT.

V gene TRBV28 combines with J gene TRBJ2-5; D remains unclear. The V and J ends lost 2 bases and 4 bases respectively, with 14 bases between them. The CDR3 has 15 residues. Germline V CDR1 and CDR2: MDHEN, SYDVKM. The CDR3 region is CASSLRLEPRETQYF. In DNA, the CDR3 is TGTGCCAGCAGTTTACGCTTAGAACCCCGAGAGACCCAGTACTTC.

V usage is TRBV6-5 and J usage is TRBJ1-1; tentatively, D is TRBD1 (6 bases). The CDR3 extends over 14 amino acids. CDR1 is MNHEY, CDR2 SVGAGI, per germline. V was trimmed by 5 bases and J by 0 bases, leaving 10 bases between them. CDR3 sequence (DNA): TGTGCCAGCAGTACGGACAGCTTGAACACTGAAGCTTTCTTT. This encodes CASSTDSLNTEAFF.

There are many counts of this clone. In nucleotides, the CDR3 is TGCGCCAGCAGCCAGCAGACAGGGGGGGGAGGGTATGAGCAGTTCTTC. Its translation: CASSQQTGGGGYEQFF. The J gene is TRBJ2-1, the V gene TRBV4-3; 9 bases agree with TRBD1. Per germline, CDR1 LGHNA and CDR2 YSLEER. V shed 3 bases, J shed 8 bases, and the junction held 11 bases outside the gene matches. This CDR3 spans 16 amino acids.

The chain joins TRBV29-1 to TRBJ1-1; D ambiguous. The CDR3 sequence is 12 residues long. Germline V gene data show CDR1 as SQVTM and CDR2 as ANQGSEA. Trimming removed 3 bases at V and 5 bases at J, with 10 bases between. DNA for the CDR3: TGCAGCGTTGATGCCCCGGGGACTGAAGCTTTCTTT. Translated: CSVDAPGTEAFF.

The V gene is TRBV12-3 or TRBV12-4, the J gene TRBJ1-1; a possible D gene is TRBD1 (6 bases). Trimming took off 2 bases at V and 10 bases at J, with 14 bases between the two ends. The CDR3 has 13 amino acids. CDR3 region: CASSLIGGKGAFF. In DNA, the CDR3 is TGTGCCAGCAGTTTAATTGGGGGCAAGGGAGCTTTCTTT.

The chain uses TRBV19 and TRBJ1-5; D is unclear. This CDR3 region has 15 residues. CDR1 and CDR2 from the germline V gene are LNHDA and SQIVND (reference sequence). The V end lost 1 base, the J end lost 3 bases, and 10 bases lay between the germline ends. The CDR3 DNA sequence: TGTGCCAGTAGTATAGGAGGAAGTCCCAATCAGCCCCAGCATTTT. It specifies CASSIGGSPNQPQHF.

The chain joins TRBV4-2 to TRBJ2-1, with 7 bases matching TRBD2. CDR3 length: 14 residues. Germline lookup yields CDR1 LGHNA and CDR2 YNFKEQ. V lost 1 base and J lost 10; bases outside the gene matches: 7. CDR3 loop: CASSQGEREGEQFF. CDR3 nucleotides: TGTGCCAGCAGCCAAGGTGAGCGGGAAGGGGAGCAGTTCTTC.

The chain recombines TRBV18 with TRBJ2-3; D may be TRBD1 (5 bases). This CDR3 is built from 14 residues. Trimming cost V 5 bases and J 0 bases, with 9 bases left between them. Germline V gene sequence: CDR1 KGHSH, CDR2 LQKENI. CDR3 nucleotides: TGTGCCAGCTCAGAGAGACAGAGCACAGATACGCAGTATTTT. The encoded protein is CASSERQSTDTQYF.

This rearrangement joins TRBV19 to TRBJ1-1; 9 nucleotides line up with TRBD1. Looked up from germline, CDR1 is LNHDA and CDR2 is SQIVND (reference sequence). Germline trimming cut 4 bases from V and 12 bases from J; bases unmatched to any gene: 6. CDR3 length: 12 residues. The CDR3 loop reads CASSTTGGNTFF. For the CDR3, the DNA is TGTGCCAGTAGTACGACAGGGGGGAATACTTTCTTT.

The chain joins TRBV6-6 to TRBJ2-1; 9 positions agree with TRBD2. V lost 5 bases and J lost 7; bases outside the gene matches: 6. The germline CDR1 and CDR2 sequences are MNHNY and SVGAGI (reference sequence). The CDR3 is made up of 14 amino acids. The CDR3 DNA reads as TGTGCCAGCAGTGATAGCGGGAGAGGAAATGAGCAGTTCTTC. Its translation: CASSDSGRGNEQFF.

V and J are TRBV6-2 or TRBV6-3 and TRBJ1-3; D is unclear. V was shortened by 4 bases and J by 1 base, with 11 bases between the two germline ends. The length of the CDR3 is 15 residues. The V gene's germline CDR1 is MNHEY and CDR2 SVGEGT. DNA for the CDR3: TGTGCCAGCAGTTCCCGGGGAAGGTCTGGAAACACCATATATTTT. Translation gives CASSSRGRSGNTIYF.

CDR3 protein: CASSYGTSGRIQYF. The CDR3, as DNA: TGTGCCAGCAGTTACGGGACTAGCGGGCGTATTCAGTACTTC. The chain carries TRBV6-6 and TRBJ2-4; 12 bases match TRBD2. Germline lookup yields CDR1 MNHNY and CDR2 SVGAGI (reference sequence). This CDR3 is built from 14 residues. V shed 2 bases and J 10 bases; nucleotides not matched to a gene: 3.

The chain uses TRBV19 and TRBJ1-1; D uncertain. Trimming pared 6 bases from V and 4 bases from J, leaving 15 bases between. The CDR3 sequence is 14 residues long. CDR1 and CDR2 from the germline V gene are LNHDA and SQIVND (reference sequence). The CDR3 reads CASRQDGGVTEAFF. Written as DNA, the CDR3 is TGTGCCAGTAGACAAGACGGCGGGGTCACTGAAGCTTTCTTT.

CDR3 amino acids: CASSATTHSGNTIYF. The CDR3 coding sequence is TGTGCCAGCAGCGCCACGACTCATTCTGGAAACACCATATATTTT. V gene TRBV7-6 combines with J gene TRBJ1-3; D gene uncertain. The ends were cut back, 5 bases at V and 1 base at J, with 12 bases in the middle. The CDR3 extends over 15 amino acids. Germline V lookup: CDR1 SGHVS, CDR2 FNYEAQ.

The chain joins TRBV7-3 to TRBJ2-3; 10 bases are shared with TRBD2. This CDR3 region has 16 residues. Germline V CDR1 and CDR2: SGHTA, FQGTGA. V shed 4 bases and J 4 bases; nucleotides not matched to a gene: 8. The CDR3: CASSSIAGGPPDTQYF. As DNA, the CDR3 is TGTGCCAGCAGCTCGATAGCGGGAGGTCCCCCAGATACGCAGTATTTT.